The 5 T cell receptor beta chains presented below share a single source sample, sequenced in a study of blood T cell repertoires in COVID-19. Assay used: immunoSEQ multiplex PCR; TCRdb lists only in-frame clones, some missing. The profile shows roughly 180,000 clones, 82% of them singletons. The sample was peripheral blood. The receptors originated from a woman aged 80 or older with active or convalescent COVID-19.

This chain connects TRBV27 to TRBJ2-7; possible D gene TRBD2, 5 bases. V dropped 7 bases and J dropped 7 bases, with 20 bases sitting between them. This CDR3 has 14 amino acids. Per germline, CDR1 MNHEY and CDR2 SMNVEV (reference sequence). The CDR3 is CASITTSGDGEQYF. The DNA of the CDR3 is TGTGCCAGCATCACGACTTCCGGGGATGGGGAGCAGTACTTC.

This clone was seen a handful of times. The genes are TRBV6-1 and TRBJ1-2; D ambiguous. The CDR3 length is 14 residues. CDR1 and CDR2 from the germline V gene are MNHNS and SASEGT. V dropped 1 base and J dropped 4 bases, with 10 bases sitting between them. Here the CDR3 reads CASSEGITVYGYTF. Written as DNA, the CDR3 is TGTGCCAGCAGTGAAGGTATAACAGTCTATGGCTACACCTTC.

The gene calls are TRBV6-2 or TRBV6-3 and TRBJ1-3; D not certain. CDR1 and CDR2 from the germline V gene are MNHEY and SVGEGT. This CDR3 has 15 residues. Trimming cost V 2 bases and J 2 bases, with 10 bases left between them. The CDR3 region is CASSYGQIAGNTIYF. The DNA for the CDR3 is TGTGCCAGCAGTTACGGCCAGATCGCTGGAAACACCATATATTTT.

The rearrangement joins TRBV3-1 (or the pseudogene TRBV3-2) to TRBJ1-1; D is unresolved. The CDR3 extends over 16 amino acids. The V and J ends lost 4 bases and 1 base respectively, with 16 bases between them. CDR1 is LGHDT and CDR2 is YNNKEL in the germline V gene (reference sequence). The chain's CDR3 is CASSPPLTGENTEAFF. The CDR3 DNA reads TGTGCCAGCAGCCCCCCCCTGACGGGAGAGAACACTGAAGCTTTCTTT.

The chain carries TRBV18 and TRBJ2-5; 14 positions match TRBD2. The V gene's germline CDR1 is KGHSH and CDR2 LQKENI. The CDR3 contains 15 residues. The V segment lost 2 bases and the J segment 5 bases; nucleotides outside the gene matches: 1. The DNA for the CDR3 is TGTGCCAGCTCACCATGGACTAGCGGGAGGGAGACCCAGTACTTC. This codes for CASSPWTSGRETQYF.